Following are 13 T cell receptor beta chains from one sample sequenced in a study of shared clonotypes between healthy human individuals. Sequenced by immunoSEQ multiplex PCR; TCRdb stores in-frame clones only, minus some. Among a few million clones listed, about 92% were seen once. Sequenced: naive CD4+ T cells sorted from blood. Subset defined: CD45RA+ positively selected. The receptors were sampled from a man younger than 30 in good health.

The chain has TRBV18 and TRBJ1-1; a possible D gene is TRBD1 (5 bases). There are 14 residues in the CDR3. The germline gives CDR1 KGHSH, CDR2 LQKENI. Trimming cost V 4 bases and J 1 base, with 10 bases left between them. The CDR3 bases are TGTGCCAGCTCACGAGGGGCCACGAACACTGAAGCTTTCTTT. This sequence encodes CASSRGATNTEAFF.

This clone has just one count. This specimen includes other DNA sequences encoding the same CDR3. The chain uses TRBV28 and TRBJ2-7, with D maybe TRBD1 (6 bases). The CDR3 extends over 13 amino acids. Germline CDR1 reads MDHEN; CDR2 reads SYDVKM. Trimming took 7 bases from V and 2 from J, leaving 12 bases between them. Here the CDR3 DNA reads TGTGCCAGCACTCCTACAGGGCCCTACGAGCAGTACTTC. Residues: CASTPTGPYEQYF.

The rearrangement links TRBV28 to TRBJ2-2; 8 nucleotides agree with TRBD2. The V and J ends lost 5 bases and 4 bases, in that order; junction bases with no gene match: 9. Per the germline V gene, CDR1 is MDHEN and CDR2 is SYDVKM. The CDR3 consists of 16 residues. The CDR3 is CASSPGSGGVTGELFF. The DNA for the CDR3 is TGTGCCAGCAGTCCCGGAAGCGGGGGCGTCACCGGGGAGCTGTTTTTT.

J is TRBJ2-7 and V is TRBV4-2, with 9 positions matching TRBD2. V gave up 0 bases and J gave up 4 bases; unmatched junction bases: 10. Germline CDR1 and CDR2: LGHNA and YNFKEQ. The CDR3 is made up of 17 amino acids. CDR3 in DNA: TGTGCCAGCAGCCAAGATCCCAACCAGCGGGGGGTGTACGAGCAGTACTTC. It encodes CASSQDPNQRGVYEQYF.

The genes are TRBV28 and TRBJ2-7; possible D gene TRBD1, 5 bases. The CDR3 runs 15 residues. Germline values: CDR1 MDHEN, CDR2 SYDVKM. Trimming removed 9 bases at V and 0 bases at J, with 18 bases between. CDR3 residues: CASPPGRVSSYEQYF. Here the CDR3 DNA reads TGTGCCAGTCCACCGGGCAGGGTCTCCTCCTACGAGCAGTACTTC.

This sequence joins TRBV6-1 and TRBJ1-2, with D unresolved. The length of the CDR3 is 12 residues. V was clipped by 4 bases and J by 4 bases, with 7 bases between them. The germline V gene has CDR1 MNHNS and CDR2 SASEGT. In DNA, the CDR3 is TGTGCCAGCAGTGCATACAGCTATGGCTACACCTTC. This codes for CASSAYSYGYTF.

This clone was seen just once. The same CDR3 can be traced to other DNA sequences in this sample. The CDR3 loop is CASSPVAANYEQYF. The CDR3 nucleotides are TGTGCCAGCTCCCCTGTAGCGGCCAACTACGAGCAGTACTTC. The chain couples TRBV18 to TRBJ2-7; weak D call: TRBD2 (6 bases). The germline CDR1 and CDR2 sequences are KGHSH and LQKENI. V was shortened by 6 bases and J by 3 bases, with 15 bases between the two germline ends. CDR3 length equals 14 residues.

This chain connects TRBV18 to TRBJ2-1; 7 bases are a match to TRBD1. Looked up from germline, CDR1 is KGHSH and CDR2 is LQKENI. This CDR3 is built from 15 residues. V lost 4 bases, J lost 8 bases, and 11 bases stayed unmatched. CDR3 sequence: CASSLHRGPLDEQFF. The CDR3 region has the DNA TGTGCCAGCTCACTGCACAGGGGCCCCTTGGATGAGCAGTTCTTC.

The chain has TRBV30 and TRBJ2-7; 9 bases line up with TRBD2. The V gene end was trimmed by 2 bases and the J gene end by 7 bases; junction bases not matched to a gene: 3. The CDR3 extends over 12 amino acids. The germline CDR1 and CDR2 sequences are GTSNPN and SVGIG (reference sequence). The CDR3 bases are TGTGCCTGGAGTAGGCTAGCGGGAGAGCAGTACTTC. Residues: CAWSRLAGEQYF.

This sequence joins TRBV2 and TRBJ2-5; 8 bases align to TRBD1. Unmatched junction bases numbered 8, after V lost 6 bases and J lost 5 bases. This CDR3 is built from 14 residues. The germline V gene has CDR1 SNHLY and CDR2 FYNNEI. CDR3 sequence (DNA): TGTGCCAGCAGAGACCAACGGACAGGGGAGACCCAGTACTTC. This translates into CASRDQRTGETQYF.

CDR3 DNA sequence: TGTGCCAGCAGCAAAGGTGCAGGGGACTACGAGCAGTACTTC. This codes for CASSKGAGDYEQYF. The chain carries TRBV21-1 and TRBJ2-7; the table assigns TRBD1, which was not confirmed against the DNA. TRBV21-1 is a pseudogene. The CDR3 extends over 14 amino acids.

The chain combines TRBV6-1 with TRBJ1-6, with 9 nucleotides matching TRBD1. The CDR3 has 15 residues. The V segment lost 3 bases and the J segment 8 bases; nucleotides outside the gene matches: 5. From germline, CDR1 is MNHNS and CDR2 SASEGT. The CDR3 spells CASSEPGQGYSPLHF. The CDR3 nucleotides read TGTGCCAGCAGTGAGCCCGGACAGGGGTATTCACCCCTCCACTTT.

The chain couples TRBV28 to TRBJ1-6, with a weak D call TRBD1 (5 bases). With 8 bases removed from V and 10 bases from J, the gap between germline ends came to 30 bases. Germline V CDR1 and CDR2: MDHEN, SYDVKM. The CDR3 runs to 18 residues. CDR3 nucleotides: TGTGCCAGCGCCTATGGGTCCAGGTATTGGGGCGAAAGGTCACCCCTCCACTTT. Encoded protein: CASAYGSRYWGERSPLHF. The variable domain in full, completed from reference TRBV28 and TRBJ1-6, reads DVKVTQSSRYLVKRTGEKVFLECVQDMDHENMFWYRQDPGLGLRLIYFSYDVKMKEKGDIPEGYSVSREKKERFSLILESASTNQTSMYLCASAYGSRYWGERSPLHFGNGTRLTVT.